These 31 T cell receptor beta chains originate from one sample sequenced in a study of blood T cell repertoires in COVID-19. Profiling relied on immunoSEQ multiplex PCR, and the TCRdb table lists in-frame clones only, not all of them. The sample holds roughly 300,000 clones, over 80% seen once. The sequenced sample was peripheral blood. These receptors were collected from a woman aged 40 to 50 who had recovered from COVID-19.

The chain is built from TRBV11-2 and TRBJ2-7; the D is unclear. CDR3 length: 13 amino acids. Germline V CDR1 and CDR2: SGHAT, FQNNGV. Trimming pared 1 base from V and 2 bases from J, leaving 6 bases between. The CDR3 DNA sequence: TGTGCCAGCAGCTTAGGCCTAGCCTACGAGCAGTACTTC. Protein: CASSLGLAYEQYF.

The chain joins TRBV7-2 to TRBJ1-5, with D unclear. Looked up from germline, CDR1 is SGHTA and CDR2 is FQGNSA. The CDR3 loop spans 14 amino acids. Trimming pared 2 bases from V and 5 bases from J, leaving 10 bases between. The CDR3 is CASSLSILDQPQHF. In nucleotides, the CDR3 is TGTGCCAGCAGCTTAAGCATCCTTGATCAGCCCCAGCATTTT.

The rearrangement uses TRBV5-1 and TRBJ2-5; D is undetermined. Trimming took 3 bases from V and 3 from J, leaving 3 bases between them. The germline V gene has CDR1 SGHRS and CDR2 YFSETQ. CDR3 length: 11 amino acids. DNA of the CDR3: TGCGCCAGCAGCTCCAAAGAGACCCAGTACTTC. Protein sequence: CASSSKETQYF.

DNA of the CDR3: TGTGCCAGCAGTCCGAACAGGGACAATTCACCCCTCCACTTT. Translated: CASSPNRDNSPLHF. V is TRBV7-8 and J is TRBJ1-6; perhaps TRBD1 as D (6 bases). Germline V gene data show CDR1 as SGHVS and CDR2 as FQNEAQ. The CDR3 runs 14 residues. V dropped 6 bases and J dropped 7 bases, with 13 bases sitting between them.

The chain combines TRBV5-4 with TRBJ1-3; 10 bases fit TRBD1. The length of the CDR3 is 16 residues. J was trimmed by 2 bases and V by 4 bases; bases with no gene match: 6. Germline loops: CDR1 SGHNT, CDR2 YYREEE (reference sequence). As DNA, the CDR3 is TGTGCCAGCAGCCCTCGGGACAGGGGAGCTGGAAACACCATATATTTT. Residues: CASSPRDRGAGNTIYF.

This rearrangement joins TRBV5-1 to TRBJ2-1, with TRBD1 as a possible D gene (6 bases). The CDR3 runs 16 residues. Deletions cut 2 bases from V and 0 bases from J, with 12 bases between. CDR1 is SGHRS, CDR2 YFSETQ, per germline. The CDR3 sequence is CASSLQGRGSYNEQFF. In DNA, the CDR3 is TGCGCCAGCAGCTTACAGGGTAGGGGCTCCTACAATGAGCAGTTCTTC.

The chain has TRBV10-3 and TRBJ2-1; TRBD2 agrees at 12 bases. Germline CDR1 and CDR2: ENHRY and SYGVKD. The CDR3 spans 16 residues. V shed 4 bases and J 3 bases; nucleotides not matched to a gene: 4. The CDR3 DNA reads TGTGCCATCAGTGCGACTAGCGGGGGCCACTACAATGAGCAGTTCTTC. It translates to CAISATSGGHYNEQFF.

This chain connects TRBV2 to TRBJ1-3, with D uncertain. Germline CDR1 SNHLY, CDR2 FYNNEI. With 6 bases removed from V and 6 bases from J, the gap between germline ends came to 18 bases. There are 15 residues in the CDR3. DNA for the CDR3: TGTGCCAGCAGAAAAGGACCCGTCCGGGAAAACACCATATATTTT. Protein: CASRKGPVRENTIYF.

This chain connects TRBV7-9 to TRBJ2-5, with D perhaps TRBD2 (5 bases). CDR3 size: 12 residues. Looked up from germline, CDR1 is SEHNR and CDR2 is FQNEAQ (reference sequence). V lost 8 bases and J 5 bases, leaving 12 bases between the germline ends. The CDR3: CASRAGRETQYF. CDR3 DNA sequence: TGTGCCAGCCGGGCGGGCCGGGAGACCCAGTACTTC.

The V call is TRBV5-1, the J call TRBJ1-1; D uncertain. This CDR3 region has 14 residues. Trimming took 5 bases from V and 10 from J, leaving 21 bases between them. The germline V gene encodes CDR1 SGHRS and CDR2 YFSETQ. In DNA, the CDR3 is TGCGCCAGCAGGGATTATCCGGCGGGGTCGATAGCTTTCTTT. The encoded protein is CASRDYPAGSIAFF.

This clone appeared a few times. The V gene is TRBV4-2, the J gene TRBJ2-7; D remains unclear. The germline V and J ends were trimmed by 0 bases and 1 base, with 7 bases remaining between them. The CDR3 sequence is 14 residues long. The germline gives CDR1 LGHNA, CDR2 YNFKEQ. CDR3 protein: CASSQEAGSYEQYF. The CDR3 nucleotides read TGTGCCAGCAGCCAAGAGGCAGGTTCCTACGAGCAGTACTTC.

The chain combines TRBV27 with TRBJ2-1, with 7 bases lining up with TRBD1. The V segment lost 7 bases and the J segment 2 bases; nucleotides outside the gene matches: 8. Looked up from germline, CDR1 is MNHEY and CDR2 is SMNVEV (reference sequence). The CDR3 sequence is 15 residues long. The CDR3 coding sequence is TGTGCCAGCAAAACCTGGGACAGCCCCTACAATGAGCAGTTCTTC. Amino acids: CASKTWDSPYNEQFF.

The chain uses TRBV5-1 and TRBJ2-1; TRBD2 aligns across 8 bases. Losses at the gene ends were 2 bases for V and 0 bases for J; bases not matched to a gene: 7. CDR1 and CDR2 from the germline V gene are SGHRS and YFSETQ. The CDR3 extends over 17 amino acids. CDR3 DNA: TGCGCCAGCAGCTTCGGCGGGGGGACAATCTCCTACAATGAGCAGTTCTTC. Its protein is CASSFGGGTISYNEQFF. The entire variable domain, with the rest obtained from reference TRBV5-1 and TRBJ2-1, is as follows: KAGVTQTPRYLIKTRGQQVTLSCSPISGHRSVSWYQQTPGQGLQFLFEYFSETQRNKGNFPGRFSGRQFSNSRSEMNVSTLELGDSALYLCASSFGGGTISYNEQFFGPGTRLTVL.

This rearrangement joins TRBV9 to TRBJ2-5, with D maybe TRBD2 (6 bases). The CDR3 is made up of 14 amino acids. The V end lost 4 bases, the J end lost 2 bases, and 12 bases lay between the germline ends. Germline assignment: CDR1 SGDLS and CDR2 YYNGEE. CDR3 residues: CASSPGGLQETQYF. In DNA, the CDR3 is TGTGCCAGCAGCCCCGGGGGACTTCAAGAGACCCAGTACTTC.

The V gene is TRBV4-3, the J gene TRBJ1-3; no reliable D call. The V and J ends lost 1 base and 0 bases respectively, with 10 bases between them. CDR1 LGHNA and CDR2 YSLEER come from the germline V gene. The length of the CDR3 is 16 residues. The chain's CDR3 is CASSQGLPSSGNTIYF. Here the CDR3 DNA reads TGCGCCAGCAGCCAAGGGCTCCCCAGCTCTGGAAACACCATATATTTT.

The chain employs TRBV12-3 or TRBV12-4 and TRBJ1-2; D is uncertain. CDR3 length equals 13 residues. Trimming stripped 1 base from V and 7 bases from J, with 10 bases between. The CDR3 spells CASSLVPGGGYTF. Written as DNA, the CDR3 is TGTGCCAGCAGTTTAGTCCCAGGAGGTGGCTACACCTTC.

The J gene is TRBJ2-7, the V gene TRBV18; 9 bases agree with TRBD1. From germline, CDR1 is KGHSH and CDR2 LQKENI. After removal of 6 bases from V and 1 base from J, the junction contained 4 bases not matched to a gene. The CDR3 covers 14 residues. CDR3: CASSPGTGSYEQYF. The CDR3 bases are TGTGCCAGCTCCCCCGGGACAGGGTCCTACGAGCAGTACTTC. Complete variable domain (other parts from reference TRBV18 and TRBJ2-7): NAGVMQNPRHLVRRRGQEARLRCSPMKGHSHVYWYRQLPEEGLKFMVYLQKENIIDESGMPKERFSAEFPKEGPSILRIQQVVRGDSAAYFCASSPGTGSYEQYFGPGTRLTVT.

The chain is built from TRBV6-5 and TRBJ1-2; D remains unclear. Trimming pared 0 bases from V and 4 bases from J, leaving 12 bases between. Germline V gene lookup returns CDR1 MNHEY and CDR2 SVGAGI. This CDR3 is 15 amino acids long. The CDR3 loop is CASSYSIAGGYGYTF. The CDR3 DNA is TGTGCCAGCAGTTACTCTATTGCCGGAGGCTATGGCTACACCTTC.

The rearrangement joins TRBV9 to TRBJ1-2, with D maybe TRBD1 (6 bases). The CDR3 length is 13 residues. Trimming cost V 0 bases and J 8 bases, with 11 bases left between them. CDR1 and CDR2 from the germline V gene are SGDLS and YYNGEE. For the CDR3, the DNA is TGTGCCAGCAGCGTAGGACAGGTAGGAGGCTACACCTTC. Its protein product is CASSVGQVGGYTF.

The chain couples TRBV9 to TRBJ2-7; 7 bases align to TRBD2. The CDR3 has 15 residues. CDR1 is SGDLS and CDR2 is YYNGEE in the germline V gene. Trimming removed 4 bases from V and 4 bases from J; junction bases left unmatched: 11. CDR3 nucleotide sequence: TGTGCCAGCAGCCCCGGGGGGTCCCTCACTTACGAGCAGTACTTC. It is translated as CASSPGGSLTYEQYF.

This chain connects TRBV11-2 to TRBJ1-2; TRBD1 might be the D (5 bases). The ends were cut back, 2 bases at V and 10 bases at J, with 11 bases in the middle. Germline assignment: CDR1 SGHAT and CDR2 FQNNGV. The CDR3 consists of 12 residues. For the CDR3, the DNA is TGTGCCAGCAGCTTAAGTCGCAGGGCCTACACCTTC. Its translation: CASSLSRRAYTF.

The chain is built from TRBV12-3 or TRBV12-4 and TRBJ2-5, with 7 bases that match TRBD1. This CDR3 contains 13 residues. With V trimmed by 6 bases and J by 3 bases, 4 bases remained unmatched. The CDR3 coding sequence is TGTGCCAGCAGGTCGCAGGGGGAAGAGACCCAGTACTTC. It specifies CASRSQGEETQYF.

The V call is TRBV7-2, the J call TRBJ2-7, with TRBD2 matching over 7 bases. The CDR3 has 14 residues. CDR1 is SGHTA and CDR2 is FQGNSA in the germline V gene. V dropped 1 base and J dropped 3; count of bases not matched to a gene: 3. CDR3 region: CASSLVGTNYEQYF. The CDR3 DNA sequence: TGTGCCAGCAGCTTAGTAGGGACTAACTACGAGCAGTACTTC.

This sequence joins TRBV14 and TRBJ2-7, with D perhaps matching TRBD1 (6 bases). The CDR3 loop spans 15 amino acids. V was trimmed by 4 bases and J by 5 bases, leaving 18 bases between them. Germline V CDR1 and CDR2: SGHDN, FVKESK. DNA for the CDR3: TGTGCCAGCAGCCCCGGACAGACACCAGGGGACGAGCAGTACTTC. It is translated as CASSPGQTPGDEQYF.

The chain joins TRBV24-1 to TRBJ1-2; D gene unclear. Germline assignment: CDR1 KGHDR and CDR2 SFDVKD. The length of the CDR3 is 12 residues. V lost 5 bases to trimming and J lost 4 bases, with 7 bases between them. The CDR3: CATSGRAYGYTF. The CDR3 DNA reads as TGTGCCACCAGTGGAAGAGCCTATGGCTACACCTTC.

This clone appeared a few times. This chain joins TRBV4-3 and TRBJ2-1; TRBD1 matches at 10 bases. The CDR3 spans 18 residues. V lost 3 bases to trimming and J lost 6 bases; unmatched junction nucleotides: 14. Germline values: CDR1 LGHNA, CDR2 YSLEER. The chain's CDR3 is CASSHLPPRDRGSNEQFF. CDR3 DNA: TGCGCCAGCAGCCATCTACCCCCCCGGGACAGGGGAAGCAATGAGCAGTTCTTC.

V gene TRBV3-1 (or the pseudogene TRBV3-2) combines with J gene TRBJ2-5; 10 nucleotides agree with TRBD2. CDR1 is LGHDT and CDR2 is YNNKEL in the germline V gene (reference sequence). Trimming cost V 4 bases and J 5 bases; bases outside gene matches: 19. CDR3 length: 19 amino acids. CDR3 residues: CASSLRSSSGGLGWETQYF. CDR3 sequence (DNA): TGTGCCAGCAGCCTCCGGTCCAGTAGCGGGGGGCTCGGTTGGGAGACCCAGTACTTC.

Written as DNA, the CDR3 is TGTGCCAGCAGCTTGGACCCCCCCTTAGGCAATCAGCCCCAGCATTTT. It yields the protein CASSLDPPLGNQPQHF. This sequence joins TRBV5-5 and TRBJ1-5; D not certain. Germline V gives CDR1 SGHKS, CDR2 YYEKEE (reference sequence). The CDR3 contains 16 residues. V was cut by 0 bases and J by 2 bases, with 12 bases left in between.

The V call is TRBV4-1, the J call TRBJ2-5; 8 positions agree with TRBD1. J was trimmed by 7 bases and V by 0 bases; bases with no gene match: 4. CDR1 and CDR2 (germline): MGHRA, YSYEKL. CDR3 length equals 14 residues. CDR3 loop: CASSQETGGGTQYF. Written as DNA, the CDR3 is TGCGCCAGCAGCCAAGAAACAGGGGGAGGGACCCAGTACTTC.

To note about this clone: Other nucleotide sequences from this sample produce the same CDR3. The gene calls are TRBV9 and TRBJ2-2; 8 nucleotides agree with TRBD2. The germline gives CDR1 SGDLS, CDR2 YYNGEE. The CDR3 has 15 amino acids. The trim removed 0 bases at V and 4 bases at J, leaving 2 bases unmatched. The CDR3 reads CASSVAGGITGELFF. DNA for the CDR3: TGTGCCAGCAGCGTAGCGGGGGGGATCACCGGGGAGCTGTTTTTT.

The chain has TRBV6-2 or TRBV6-3 and TRBJ2-5; 12 positions match TRBD1. CDR1 is MNHEY, CDR2 SVGEGT, per germline. This CDR3 has 17 amino acids. Trimming at V came to 2 bases and at J to 4 bases, leaving 8 bases not matched to a gene. The CDR3 nucleotides read TGTGCCAGCAGTTACGACTCCGGGACAGGGGGCATAGAGACCCAGTACTTC. It specifies CASSYDSGTGGIETQYF.